Listed below are T cell receptor beta chains from one sample, sequenced in a study of early T cells in non-severe SARS-CoV-2 infection. Each CDR3 protein gets one entry after TCRdb re-called the 5' RACE reads with MiXCR. Of about 80,000 distinct CDR3 sequences listed, roughly 12% were seen once; the top ten hold 3.4%. The sample comprised whole blood. The source is an adult who was a healthcare worker with PCR-confirmed SARS-CoV-2 infection or an uninfected control (not recorded which). CDR3s include the opening cysteine and the closing phenylalanine or tryptophan. Each record gives: J gene, D gene, clone size, V gene, CDR3 protein, CDR3 DNA. A D gene is named only where the DNA matches it firmly. Clone size is given for some rows only: seen once, a few or many times, or a class if the clone is expanded.

TRBJ2-7 NA many TRBV19 CASSISRGSHEQYF TGTGCCAGTAGTATCAGCAGGGGTTCCCACGAGCAGTACTTC
TRBJ1-6 NA NA TRBV7-2 CASSFLGGANSPLHF TGTGCCAGCAGCTTTCTCGGGGGAGCGAATTCACCCCTCCACTTT
TRBJ1-1 NA few TRBV3-1 CASSPHLVNTEAFF TGTGCCAGCAGCCCGCATCTGGTGAACACTGAAGCTTTCTTT
TRBJ2-1 TRBD1 many TRBV5-1 CASSSTGARNDEQFF TGCGCCAGCAGCTCTACAGGGGCCAGGAATGATGAGCAGTTCTTC
TRBJ2-1 NA large TRBV6-5 CASSYSKVVYNEQFF TGTGCCAGCAGTTACTCGAAGGTGGTGTACAATGAGCAGTTCTTC
TRBJ1-5 NA few TRBV11-3 CASSPPQGVGQPQHF TGTGCCAGCAGTCCCCCCCAGGGAGTAGGGCAGCCCCAGCATTTT
TRBJ2-7 NA NA TRBV5-1 CASCYYEQYF TGCGCCAGCTGTTACTACGAGCAGTACTTC
TRBJ2-1 NA few TRBV29-1 CSVELQNSYNEQFF TGCAGCGTTGAGCTCCAGAACTCCTACAATGAGCAGTTCTTC
TRBJ2-1 NA few TRBV5-5 CASSLGGNEQFF TGTGCCAGCAGCTTGGGAGGCAATGAGCAGTTCTTC
TRBJ2-1 NA many TRBV28 CASSRSGDYQNEQFF TGTGCCAGCAGTCGATCAGGGGACTACCAAAATGAGCAGTTCTTC
TRBJ2-3 NA few TRBV5-4 CACPGIGDTQYF TGTGCTTGCCCCGGGATTGGGGATACGCAGTATTTT
TRBJ2-2 NA few TRBV6-4 CASSDGATGELFF TGTGCCAGCAGTGATGGGGCCACCGGGGAGCTGTTTTTT
TRBJ1-1 NA NA TRBV29-1 CSVGTIEAFF TGCAGCGTTGGGACGATTGAAGCTTTCTTT
TRBJ1-1 NA many TRBV30 CAWEGLKPEAFF TGTGCCTGGGAAGGACTTAAACCTGAAGCTTTCTTT
TRBJ2-1 NA NA TRBV19 CASSRTLYNEQFF TGTGCCAGTAGTAGGACACTTTACAATGAGCAGTTCTTC
TRBJ2-3 TRBD1 many TRBV11-3 CASSQGTGRDTQYF TGTGCCAGCAGCCAAGGGACAGGACGAGATACGCAGTATTTT
TRBJ2-1 NA few TRBV14 CASSQGLNNEQFF TGTGCCAGCAGCCAAGGCCTTAACAATGAGCAGTTCTTC
TRBJ2-5 TRBD2 few TRBV27 CASGMASGRAETQYF TGTGCCAGCGGGATGGCTAGCGGGAGGGCAGAGACCCAGTACTTC
TRBJ2-3 NA many TRBV18 CASSYGGSTGDTQYF TGTGCCAGCTCCTACGGGGGCTCCACCGGAGATACGCAGTATTTT
TRBJ2-2 NA few TRBV12-3/TRBV12-4 CASSANMGQNTGELFF TGTGCCAGCAGCGCCAATATGGGACAAAACACCGGGGAGCTGTTTTTT
TRBJ2-1 TRBD1 few TRBV18 CASSGQGSSYNEQFF TGTGCCAGCTCCGGACAGGGTAGTTCCTACAATGAGCAGTTCTTC
TRBJ1-5 NA NA TRBV12-3/TRBV12-4 CASSPDRRHQPQHF TGTGCCAGCAGTCCTGACAGGCGGCATCAGCCCCAGCATTTT